The source of this T cell receptor beta chain is a study of shared clonotypes between healthy human individuals. Those who donated, Caucasian adults without exception, all lived in Nashville, Tennessee. Between the trimmed V and J ends, which lost 4 bases and 2 bases, there was a span of 6 bases. Looked up from germline, CDR1 is SEHNR and CDR2 is FQNEAQ (reference sequence). The CDR3 loop spans 12 amino acids. Clones were read by immunoSEQ multiplex PCR, and TCRdb kept only the in-frame ones, dropping some. The repertoire consists of roughly 2 million clones, with 85% to 95% occurring once and the leading ten covering about 0.13%. Details on this clone: Different DNA sequences within this sample yield the same CDR3.

The sample taken for sequencing was naive CD4+ T cells sorted from blood. This sample's subset: CD45RA+ positively selected. The TCR originated in a man aged 18-30 years in good health. The V and J genes are TRBV7-9 and TRBJ2-7; D gene ambiguous. The CDR3 is CASSYGTYEQYF. Written as DNA, the CDR3 is TGTGCCAGCAGCTACGGTACCTACGAGCAGTACTTC.